This TCR beta chain was documented in a study of shared clonotypes between healthy human individuals. The wider study: The donor pool was made up of a couple of women and three men aged 18 to 49.

Healthy and HIV-negative, the adult donors had no recent acute infections or vaccinations. Genomic DNA from unsorted samples was obtained from around 88 million PBMCs (per sample). The germline gives CDR1 SGHTS, CDR2 YDEGEE. The CDR3 spans 16 residues. Unmatched junction bases numbered 14, after V lost 2 bases and J lost 9 bases. It was at deep level that the assay was run. Clones were read by immunoSEQ multiplex PCR, and TCRdb kept only the in-frame ones, dropping some. The sample shows about half a million clones, 65% to 85% of them seen only once. This chain joins TRBV5-8 and TRBJ2-3, with TRBD1 matching over 8 bases. The TCR originated in a woman in her thirties or forties in good health. Some clones in this sample may be carry-over from other donors' samples. Sequencing was carried out using PBMCs. CDR3: CASSFTQPYRTGTQYF. CDR3 in DNA: TGTGCCAGCAGCTTTACCCAGCCGTATCGGACAGGGACGCAGTATTTT.